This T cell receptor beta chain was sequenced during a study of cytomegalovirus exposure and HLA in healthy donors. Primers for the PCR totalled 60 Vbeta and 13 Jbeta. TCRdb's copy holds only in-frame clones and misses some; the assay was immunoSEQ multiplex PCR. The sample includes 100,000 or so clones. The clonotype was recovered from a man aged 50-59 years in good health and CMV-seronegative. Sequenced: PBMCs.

DNA of the CDR3: TGTGCCAGCAGCGTCAGCTCCTATAATTCACCCCTCCACTTT. Translating it yields CASSVSSYNSPLHF. The V and J genes are TRBV27 and TRBJ1-6; D is unresolved. This CDR3 comprises 14 residues. Per the germline V gene, CDR1 is MNHEY and CDR2 is SMNVEV (reference sequence). The germline V and J ends were trimmed by 6 bases and 0 bases, with 6 bases remaining between them.